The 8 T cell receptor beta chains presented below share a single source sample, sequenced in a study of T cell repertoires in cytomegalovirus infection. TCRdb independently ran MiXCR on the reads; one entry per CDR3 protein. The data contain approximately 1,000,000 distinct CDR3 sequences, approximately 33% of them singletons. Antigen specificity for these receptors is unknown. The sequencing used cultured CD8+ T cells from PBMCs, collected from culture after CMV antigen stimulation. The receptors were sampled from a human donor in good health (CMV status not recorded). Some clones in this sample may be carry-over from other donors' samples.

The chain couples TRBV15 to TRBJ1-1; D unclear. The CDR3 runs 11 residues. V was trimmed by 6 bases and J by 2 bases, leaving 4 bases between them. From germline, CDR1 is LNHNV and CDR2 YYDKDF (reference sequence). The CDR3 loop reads CATRGNTEAFF. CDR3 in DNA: TGTGCCACCAGAGGTAACACTGAAGCTTTCTTT.

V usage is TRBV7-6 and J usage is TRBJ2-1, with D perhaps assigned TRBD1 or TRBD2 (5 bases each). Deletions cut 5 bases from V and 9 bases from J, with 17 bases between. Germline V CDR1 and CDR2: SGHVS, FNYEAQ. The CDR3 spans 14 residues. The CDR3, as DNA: TGTGCCAGCAGCGGGTGGGACGCCGAAGGTGAGCAGTTCTTC. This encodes CASSGWDAEGEQFF. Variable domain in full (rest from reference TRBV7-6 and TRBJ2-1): GAGVSQSPRYKVTKRGQDVALRCDPISGHVSLYWYRQALGQGPEFLTYFNYEAQQDKSGLPNDRFSAERPEGSISTLTIQRTEQRDSAMYRCASSGWDAEGEQFFGPGTRLTVL.

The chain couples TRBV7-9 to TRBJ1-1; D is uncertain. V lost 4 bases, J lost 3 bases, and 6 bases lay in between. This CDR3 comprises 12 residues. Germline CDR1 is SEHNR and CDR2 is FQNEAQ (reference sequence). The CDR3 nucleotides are TGTGCCAGCAGCTCCCCGTACACTGAAGCTTTCTTT. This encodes CASSSPYTEAFF.

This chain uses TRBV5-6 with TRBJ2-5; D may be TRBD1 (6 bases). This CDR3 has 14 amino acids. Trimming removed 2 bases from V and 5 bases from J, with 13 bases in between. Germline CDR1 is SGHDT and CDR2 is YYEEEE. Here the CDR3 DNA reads TGTGCCAGCAGCTTATCAGGGGTGGTCGAGACCCAGTACTTC. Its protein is CASSLSGVVETQYF.

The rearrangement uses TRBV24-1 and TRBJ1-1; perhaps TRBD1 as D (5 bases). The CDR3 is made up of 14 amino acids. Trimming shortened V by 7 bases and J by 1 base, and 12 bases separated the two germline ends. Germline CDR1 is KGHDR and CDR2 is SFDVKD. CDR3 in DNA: TGTGCCACCAGCACCTGGGGGGGGAACACTGAAGCTTTCTTT. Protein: CATSTWGGNTEAFF.

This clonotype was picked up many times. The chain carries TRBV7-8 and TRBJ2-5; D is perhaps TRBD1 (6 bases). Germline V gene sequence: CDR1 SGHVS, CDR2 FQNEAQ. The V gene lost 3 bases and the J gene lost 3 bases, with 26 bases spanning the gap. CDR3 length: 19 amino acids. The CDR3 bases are TGTGCCAGCAGCTTCCCGACAGACAGACAGGCCGACAGGAAAGAGACCCAGTACTTC. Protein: CASSFPTDRQADRKETQYF.

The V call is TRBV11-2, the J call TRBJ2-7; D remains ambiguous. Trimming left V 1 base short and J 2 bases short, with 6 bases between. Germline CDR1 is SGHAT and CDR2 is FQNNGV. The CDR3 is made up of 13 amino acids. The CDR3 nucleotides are TGTGCCAGCAGCTTAGTCGGCCCCTACGAGCAGTACGTC. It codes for CASSLVGPYEQYV.

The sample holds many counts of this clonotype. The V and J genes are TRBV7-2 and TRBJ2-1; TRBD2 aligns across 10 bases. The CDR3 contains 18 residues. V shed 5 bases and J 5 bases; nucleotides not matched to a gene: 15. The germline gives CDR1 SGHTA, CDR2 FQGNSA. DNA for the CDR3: TGTGCCAGCAGCCCCAAGGGGGGCCTAGCGGGGGCCAACAATGAGCAGTTCTTC. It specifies CASSPKGGLAGANNEQFF. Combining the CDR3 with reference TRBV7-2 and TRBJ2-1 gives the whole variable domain GAGVSQSPSNKVTEKGKDVELRCDPISGHTALYWYRQSLGQGLEFLIYFQGNSAPDKSGLPSDRFSAERTGGSVSTLTIQRTQQEDSAVYLCASSPKGGLAGANNEQFFGPGTRLTVL.